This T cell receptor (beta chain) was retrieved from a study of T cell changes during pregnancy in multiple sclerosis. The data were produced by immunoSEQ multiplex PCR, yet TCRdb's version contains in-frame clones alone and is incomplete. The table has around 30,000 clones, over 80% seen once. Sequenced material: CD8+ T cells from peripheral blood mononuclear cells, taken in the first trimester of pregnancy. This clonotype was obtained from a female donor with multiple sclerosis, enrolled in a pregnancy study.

DNA for the CDR3: TGTGCCAGTAGTCCGGACAAGCACACCTACGAGCAGTACTTC. This codes for CASSPDKHTYEQYF. The gene calls are TRBV19 and TRBJ2-7, with a possible D match to TRBD1 (5 bases). V gave up 5 bases and J gave up 2 bases, with 13 bases separating them. Germline V lookup: CDR1 LNHDA, CDR2 SQIVND (reference sequence). The CDR3 sequence is 14 residues long. The full variable domain, with the rest looked up from reference TRBV19 and TRBJ2-7, is DGGITQSPKYLFRKEGQNVTLSCEQNLNHDAMYWYRQDPGQGLRLIYYSQIVNDFQKGDIAEGYSVSREKKESFPLTVTSAQKNPTAFYLCASSPDKHTYEQYFGPGTRLTVT.